The 9 T cell receptor beta chains in this list originate from one sample, sequenced in a study of T cells after yellow fever vaccination. TCRdb recomputed calls from the 5' RACE reads with MiXCR, one row per CDR3 protein. Of around 350,000 distinct CDR3 sequences in the sample, roughly 6.1% were seen once. The material was PBMCs, obtained 5 days after the yellow fever booster vaccination. The origin of the receptors is a man younger than 40 who received the YFV17D yellow fever vaccine.

At least ten counts were recorded for this clonotype. Compared with germline, one end of the junction differs, possibly owing to a read error. CDR3 amino acids: CAGSPPGETQYF. The CDR3 DNA reads TGTGCCGGCAGCCCCCCGGGAGAGACCCAGTACTTC. V gene TRBV7-2 combines with J gene TRBJ2-5; D gene ambiguous. This CDR3 contains 12 residues. Looked up from germline, CDR1 is SGHTA and CDR2 is FQGNSA.

This clonotype was found many times. V usage is TRBV7-3 and J usage is TRBJ2-7; D remains unclear. V was pared by 1 base and J by 2 bases, with 6 bases between. The CDR3 is 13 residues long. Looked up from germline, CDR1 is SGHTA and CDR2 is FQGTGA. This CDR3 is CASSLSGAYEQYF. The CDR3 DNA reads as TGTGCCAGCAGCTTAAGTGGGGCCTACGAGCAGTACTTC.

Many counts were recorded for this clonotype. The chain links TRBV5-1 to TRBJ2-5, with 8 bases matching TRBD2. The CDR3 loop spans 16 amino acids. Germline CDR1 is SGHRS and CDR2 is YFSETQ. V dropped 0 bases and J dropped 2; count of bases not matched to a gene: 6. CDR3 protein: CASSLGATSEQETQYF. DNA of the CDR3: TGCGCCAGCAGCTTGGGGGCGACTAGCGAGCAAGAGACCCAGTACTTC.

This clonotype was seen a handful of times. The genes are TRBV20-1 and TRBJ2-5; unclear D gene. V dropped 6 bases and J dropped 5 bases, with 10 bases sitting between them. Germline assignment: CDR1 DFQATT and CDR2 SNEGSKA (reference sequence). The CDR3 sequence is 11 residues long. The CDR3 coding sequence is TGCAGTGCCAACGTGTTCGAGACCCAGTACTTC. Encoded protein: CSANVFETQYF.

This chain links TRBV25-1 with TRBJ1-2; 11 nucleotides match TRBD1. Per the germline V gene, CDR1 is MGHDK and CDR2 is SYGVNS. CDR3 length: 14 residues. V shed 4 bases, J shed 7 bases, and the junction held 5 bases outside the gene matches. The CDR3 region is CASSAGQGVLGYTF. CDR3 in DNA: TGTGCCAGCAGTGCGGGACAGGGGGTCCTTGGCTACACCTTC.

This clonotype was seen more than once but under ten times. The CDR3 region has the DNA TGTGCCAGCAGCGTTAATGCGGGAGGGGGGGAGACCCAGTACTTC. It translates to CASSVNAGGGETQYF. The V gene is TRBV9, the J gene TRBJ2-5, with 9 bases matching TRBD2. Germline V gives CDR1 SGDLS, CDR2 YYNGEE. CDR3 length: 15 amino acids. Trimming took 2 bases from V and 5 from J; bases not matched to a gene: 7. The variable domain in full, completed from reference TRBV9 and TRBJ2-5, reads DSGVTQTPKHLITATGQRVTLRCSPRSGDLSVYWYQQSLDQGLQFLIQYYNGEERAKGNILERFSAQQFPDLHSELNLSSLELGDSALYFCASSVNAGGGETQYFGPGTRLLVL.

This clonotype has a handful of counts. V and J are TRBV9 and TRBJ2-1; the match to TRBD2 covers 7 bases. The CDR3 runs 14 residues. CDR1 SGDLS and CDR2 YYNGEE come from the germline V gene. V trimming: 2 bases; J trimming: 4 bases; junction bases outside the gene matches: 3. The CDR3 bases are TGTGCCAGCAGCGTGAGCGGGGTATACAATGAGCAGTTCTTC. The encoded protein is CASSVSGVYNEQFF.

The chain is built from TRBV5-4 and TRBJ2-3; 10 bases map to TRBD1. This CDR3 spans 16 amino acids. Germline CDR1 reads SGHNT; CDR2 reads YYREEE (reference sequence). After removal of 4 bases from V and 4 bases from J, the junction contained 9 bases not matched to a gene. CDR3 DNA sequence: TGTGCCAGCAGCGATCCGACAGGGGGCATAGCAGATACGCAGTATTTT. This codes for CASSDPTGGIADTQYF. The variable domain in full, completed from reference TRBV5-4 and TRBJ2-3, reads ETGVTQSPTHLIKTRGQQVTLRCSSQSGHNTVSWYQQALGQGPQFIFQYYREEENGRGNFPPRFSGLQFPNYSSELNVNALELDDSALYLCASSDPTGGIADTQYFGPGTRLTVL.

This clonotype has just a few counts. The chain couples TRBV6-1 to TRBJ2-7; possibly TRBD1 for D (5 bases). V lost 6 bases and J 3 bases, leaving 12 bases between the germline ends. CDR1 is MNHNS and CDR2 is SASEGT in the germline V gene. CDR3 length: 13 amino acids. Here the CDR3 reads CASSLTDIYEQYF. The CDR3 nucleotides are TGTGCCAGCAGCCTAACGGACATCTACGAGCAGTACTTC.